The 18 T cell receptor beta chains in this list originate from one sample, sequenced in a study of cytomegalovirus exposure and HLA in healthy donors. The study ran its PCR with 60 Vbeta and 13 Jbeta primers. Data came from immunoSEQ multiplex PCR; TCRdb stores just in-frame clones and leaves some out. The sample has 140,000 to 150,000 clones; roughly 88% are singletons. Sequenced input: PBMCs. These receptors all come from a middle-aged woman in good health and CMV-seronegative.

Remarks on this clone: Sequence at one end of the junction differs from germline and may be a read error. The genes are TRBV7-9 and TRBJ1-1; TRBD1 aligns across 7 bases. This CDR3 is 14 amino acids long. Germline values: CDR1 SEHNR, CDR2 FQNEAQ (reference sequence). The CDR3 region is CSSSFTQGGSEAFF. The CDR3 DNA reads TGTTCCAGCAGCTTCACTCAGGGGGGAAGTGAAGCTTTCTTT.

The chain joins TRBV7-2 to TRBJ1-1; TRBD1 agrees at 9 bases. CDR3 size: 15 residues. The germline V gene encodes CDR1 SGHTA and CDR2 FQGNSA. V lost 5 bases and J lost 6; bases outside the gene matches: 10. In DNA form, the CDR3 reads TGTGCCAGCAGCCAGGGGTGGACAGGGGACTCTGAAGCTTTCTTT. As protein: CASSQGWTGDSEAFF.

The CDR3 nucleotides are TGCAGCGTTCATATCTCCGGGACAGGGATAAGAGATACGCAGTATTTT. The encoded protein is CSVHISGTGIRDTQYF. This chain connects TRBV29-1 to TRBJ2-3; 9 nucleotides agree with TRBD1. V dropped 5 bases and J dropped 5; count of bases not matched to a gene: 14. Germline V CDR1 and CDR2: SQVTM, ANQGSEA. CDR3 length: 16 amino acids.

The V gene is TRBV6-5, the J gene TRBJ1-2, with a weak D call TRBD1 (6 bases). The germline CDR1 and CDR2 sequences are MNHEY and SVGAGI. This CDR3 region has 14 residues. V was cut by 6 bases and J by 4 bases, with 15 bases left in between. The CDR3 nucleotides are TGTGCCAGCAGAGGATCGGCGACAGGCTATGGCTACACCTTC. As protein: CASRGSATGYGYTF.

The chain employs TRBV5-1 and TRBJ1-1; no reliable D call. The germline gives CDR1 SGHRS, CDR2 YFSETQ. V dropped 4 bases and J dropped 0 bases, with 10 bases sitting between them. The CDR3 runs 14 residues. The CDR3 spells CASSTDWVNTEAFF. DNA of the CDR3: TGCGCCAGCAGCACTGACTGGGTGAACACTGAAGCTTTCTTT.

The chain joins TRBV5-4 to TRBJ1-2; possibly TRBD1 for D (5 bases). Per germline, CDR1 SGHNT and CDR2 YYREEE (reference sequence). V was cut by 0 bases and J by 4 bases, with 19 bases left in between. CDR3 length equals 17 residues. The CDR3 DNA is TGTGCCAGCAGCTTGGGGTCGGGGAGGGGTCTTATCTATGGCTACACCTTC. Its protein product is CASSLGSGRGLIYGYTF.

The J gene is TRBJ1-1, the V gene TRBV9, with D perhaps matching TRBD1 (6 bases). The germline V gene encodes CDR1 SGDLS and CDR2 YYNGEE. Between the trimmed V and J ends, which lost 0 bases and 5 bases, there was a span of 8 bases. This CDR3 spans 13 amino acids. The CDR3 DNA is TGTGCCAGCAGCGTAGACAGGGAGACTGAAGCTTTCTTT. Translating it yields CASSVDRETEAFF.

The chain combines TRBV7-9 with TRBJ2-1, with TRBD1 matching 8 bases. The germline V gene encodes CDR1 SEHNR and CDR2 FQNEAQ (reference sequence). J was trimmed by 6 bases and V by 5 bases; bases with no gene match: 18. This CDR3 comprises 18 residues. The CDR3 here is CASSPGTGALRGGNEQFF. In nucleotides, the CDR3 is TGTGCCAGCAGCCCAGGGACAGGAGCCCTACGAGGGGGCAATGAGCAGTTCTTC.

This clone appeared a single time. This sequence joins TRBV9 and TRBJ2-7, with TRBD2 as a possible D gene (6 bases). This CDR3 has 11 residues. The V end lost 0 bases, the J end lost 9 bases, and 7 bases lay between the germline ends. Germline V lookup: CDR1 SGDLS, CDR2 YYNGEE. The CDR3 reads CASSVGDWQYF. The CDR3 coding sequence is TGTGCCAGCAGCGTAGGGGACTGGCAGTACTTC.

This clone was detected once. CDR3 loop: CASSLLRAGGPTEQFF. CDR3 sequence (DNA): TGTGCCAGCAGTTTATTACGGGCGGGAGGGCCCACTGAGCAGTTCTTC. This chain connects TRBV27 to TRBJ2-1; 9 nucleotides match TRBD2. Germline V lookup: CDR1 MNHEY, CDR2 SMNVEV (reference sequence). The CDR3 consists of 16 residues. V was pared by 1 base and J by 9 bases, with 10 bases of the junction left unmatched.

The V gene is TRBV7-3, the J gene TRBJ2-5; maybe TRBD1 (7 bases). With 5 bases removed from V and 5 bases from J, the gap between germline ends came to 21 bases. The germline CDR1 and CDR2 sequences are SGHTA and FQGTGA. The CDR3 covers 16 residues. This CDR3 reads CASSPTGDSKGETQYF. Here the CDR3 DNA reads TGTGCCAGCAGCCCAACAGGGGACTCCAAAGGCGAGACCCAGTACTTC. Full variable domain (remainder filled in from reference TRBV7-3 and TRBJ2-5): GAGVSQTPSNKVTEKGKYVELRCDPISGHTALYWYRQSLGQGPEFLIYFQGTGAADDSGLPNDRFFAVRPEGSVSTLKIQRTERGDSAVYLCASSPTGDSKGETQYFGPGTRLLVL.

This chain connects TRBV4-2 to TRBJ2-2, with D maybe TRBD2 (6 bases). The CDR3 length is 16 residues. Germline-derived CDR1 and CDR2 are LGHNA and YNFKEQ. The ends were cut back, 0 bases at V and 7 bases at J, with 15 bases in the middle. Written as DNA, the CDR3 is TGTGCCAGCAGCCAAGATCCTCCTGGGACTGGCGGGGAGCTGTTTTTT. It codes for CASSQDPPGTGGELFF.

The rearrangement links TRBV11-3 to TRBJ1-5, with D perhaps TRBD1 (6 bases). The length of the CDR3 is 14 residues. Germline CDR1 SGHNT, CDR2 YENEEA. With 5 bases removed from V and 5 bases from J, the gap between germline ends came to 13 bases. The CDR3 spells CASSPNAGDQPQHF. CDR3 DNA: TGTGCCAGCAGCCCTAATGCAGGGGATCAGCCCCAGCATTTT.

The chain couples TRBV6-5 to TRBJ2-7; tentatively, D is TRBD1 (6 bases). Germline V gene sequence: CDR1 MNHEY, CDR2 SVGAGI. The V and J ends lost 5 bases and 1 base respectively, with 15 bases between them. The CDR3 runs to 15 residues. The CDR3 sequence is CASSPTGFVSYEQYF. The CDR3 DNA is TGTGCCAGCAGTCCCACAGGGTTCGTATCCTACGAGCAGTACTTC.

This chain connects TRBV28 to TRBJ2-5; 8 bases fit TRBD1. V was clipped by 5 bases and J by 2 bases; unmatched bases: 4. CDR1 and CDR2 (germline): MDHEN, SYDVKM. The length of the CDR3 is 14 residues. DNA for the CDR3: TGTGCCAGCAGTAACAGGGGGTTGCAAGAGACCCAGTACTTC. Amino acids: CASSNRGLQETQYF. Filled out from reference TRBV28 and TRBJ2-5, the complete variable domain reads DVKVTQSSRYLVKRTGEKVFLECVQDMDHENMFWYRQDPGLGLRLIYFSYDVKMKEKGDIPEGYSVSREKKERFSLILESASTNQTSMYLCASSNRGLQETQYFGPGTRLLVL.

This sequence joins TRBV29-1 and TRBJ2-5, with a possible D match to TRBD2 (5 bases). CDR1 SQVTM and CDR2 ANQGSEA come from the germline V gene. The CDR3 contains 14 residues. V lost 4 bases and J 5 bases, leaving 17 bases between the germline ends. The CDR3 loop reads CSVAVIARAETQYF. The CDR3, as DNA: TGCAGCGTTGCCGTGATTGCGAGGGCGGAGACCCAGTACTTC.

This clone has more than one count but fewer than ten. This rearrangement joins TRBV7-2 to TRBJ2-7, with 8 bases matching TRBD1. CDR3 length: 15 amino acids. Germline values: CDR1 SGHTA, CDR2 FQGNSA. The J segment lost 3 bases and the V segment lost 5 bases, leaving 9 bases of the junction unmatched. CDR3 DNA sequence: TGTGCCAGCAGCCCTGGACAGGGTGGACGCTACGAGCAGTACTTC. Translating gives CASSPGQGGRYEQYF.

Only a few counts were recorded for this clone. J is TRBJ1-1 and V is TRBV11-2, with D perhaps matching TRBD1 (6 bases). Germline V gene data show CDR1 as SGHAT and CDR2 as FQNNGV. The CDR3 is 17 residues long. Between the trimmed V and J ends, which lost 2 bases and 4 bases, there was a span of 20 bases. The CDR3 sequence: CASSLWMGGLVGTEAFF. The CDR3 bases are TGTGCCAGCAGCTTATGGATGGGGGGGCTGGTAGGCACTGAAGCTTTCTTT. The variable domain in full, completed from reference TRBV11-2 and TRBJ1-1, reads EAGVAQSPRYKIIEKRQSVAFWCNPISGHATLYWYQQILGQGPKLLIQFQNNGVVDDSQLPKDRFSAERLKGVDSTLKIQPAKLEDSAVYLCASSLWMGGLVGTEAFFGQGTRLTVV.